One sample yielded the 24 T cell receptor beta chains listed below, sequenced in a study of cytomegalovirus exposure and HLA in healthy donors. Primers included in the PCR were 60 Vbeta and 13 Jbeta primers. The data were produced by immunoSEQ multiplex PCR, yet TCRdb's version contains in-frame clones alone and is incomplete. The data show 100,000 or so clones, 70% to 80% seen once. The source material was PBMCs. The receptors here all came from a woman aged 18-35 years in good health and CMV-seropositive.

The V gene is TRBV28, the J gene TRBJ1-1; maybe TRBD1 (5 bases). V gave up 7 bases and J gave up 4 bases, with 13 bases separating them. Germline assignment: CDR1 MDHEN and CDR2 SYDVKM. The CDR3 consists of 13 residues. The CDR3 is CASIKGASTEAFF. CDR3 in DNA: TGTGCCAGCATCAAAGGGGCGAGCACTGAAGCTTTCTTT.

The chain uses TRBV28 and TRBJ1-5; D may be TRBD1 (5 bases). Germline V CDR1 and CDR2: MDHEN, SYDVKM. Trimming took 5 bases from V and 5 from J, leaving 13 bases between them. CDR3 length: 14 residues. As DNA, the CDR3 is TGTGCCAGCAGTCCTACCTCGACAGATCAGCCCCAGCATTTT. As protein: CASSPTSTDQPQHF.

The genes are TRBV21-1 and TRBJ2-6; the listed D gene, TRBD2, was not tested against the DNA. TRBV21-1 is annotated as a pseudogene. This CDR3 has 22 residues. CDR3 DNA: TGTGCCAGCAGCAAAGGTTGGGTGGTTGCAGCGATCACTAACTCTGGGGCCAACGTCCTGACTTTC. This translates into CASSKGWVVAAITNSGANVLTF.

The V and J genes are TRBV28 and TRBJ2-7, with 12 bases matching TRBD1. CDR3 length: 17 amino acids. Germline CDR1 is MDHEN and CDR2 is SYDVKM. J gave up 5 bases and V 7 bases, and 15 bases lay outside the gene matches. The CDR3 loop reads CASIGSVGQGAMNEQYF. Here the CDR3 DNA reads TGTGCCAGCATCGGTTCTGTGGGACAGGGGGCTATGAACGAGCAGTACTTC.

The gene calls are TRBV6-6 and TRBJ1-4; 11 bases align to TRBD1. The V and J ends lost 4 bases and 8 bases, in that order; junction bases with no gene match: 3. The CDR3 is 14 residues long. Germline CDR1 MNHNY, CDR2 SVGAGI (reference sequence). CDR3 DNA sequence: TGTGCCAGCAGTTCCGGGACAGGGGGGGAAAAACTGTTTTTT. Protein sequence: CASSSGTGGEKLFF.

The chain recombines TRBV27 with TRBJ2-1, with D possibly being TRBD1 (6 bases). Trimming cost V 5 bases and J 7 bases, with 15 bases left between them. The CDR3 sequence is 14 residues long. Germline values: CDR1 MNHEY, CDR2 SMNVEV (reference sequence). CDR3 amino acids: CASSIRGGGNEQFF. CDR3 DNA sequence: TGTGCCAGCAGTATTAGAGGGGGTGGGAATGAGCAGTTCTTC.

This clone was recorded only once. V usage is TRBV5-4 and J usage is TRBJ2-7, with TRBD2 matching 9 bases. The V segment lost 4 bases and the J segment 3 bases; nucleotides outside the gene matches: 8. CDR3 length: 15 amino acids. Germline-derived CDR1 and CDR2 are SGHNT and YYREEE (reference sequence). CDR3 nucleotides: TGTGCCAGCAGCCCGGCCCAAGCGGGGGGCTACGAGCAGTACTTC. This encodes CASSPAQAGGYEQYF.

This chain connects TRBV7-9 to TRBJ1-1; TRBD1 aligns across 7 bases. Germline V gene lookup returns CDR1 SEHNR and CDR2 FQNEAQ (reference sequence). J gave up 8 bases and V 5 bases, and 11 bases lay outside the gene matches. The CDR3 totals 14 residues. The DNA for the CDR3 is TGTGCCAGCAGCGCGGACTGGACAGGCAGGGAAGCTTTCTTT. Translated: CASSADWTGREAFF.

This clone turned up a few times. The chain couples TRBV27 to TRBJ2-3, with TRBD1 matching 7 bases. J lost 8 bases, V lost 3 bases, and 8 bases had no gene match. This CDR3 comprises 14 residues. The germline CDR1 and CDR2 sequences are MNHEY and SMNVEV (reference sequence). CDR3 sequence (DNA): TGTGCCAGCAGTTTGTCAGGGGGAGCAGGTACGCAGTATTTT. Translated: CASSLSGGAGTQYF.

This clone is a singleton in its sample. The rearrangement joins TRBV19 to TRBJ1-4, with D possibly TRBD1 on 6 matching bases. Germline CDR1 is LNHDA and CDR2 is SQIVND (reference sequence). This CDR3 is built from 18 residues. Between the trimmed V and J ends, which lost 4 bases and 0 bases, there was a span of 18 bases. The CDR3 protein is CASSRTDAYLATNEKLFF. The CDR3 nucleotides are TGTGCCAGTAGTAGGACAGACGCCTACCTTGCAACTAATGAAAAACTGTTTTTT.

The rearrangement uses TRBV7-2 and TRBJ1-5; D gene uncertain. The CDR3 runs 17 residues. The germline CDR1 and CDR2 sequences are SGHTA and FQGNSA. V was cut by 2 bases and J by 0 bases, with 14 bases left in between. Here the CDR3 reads CASSLIRQAYSNQPQHF. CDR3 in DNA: TGTGCCAGCAGCTTAATTCGGCAGGCCTATAGCAATCAGCCCCAGCATTTT. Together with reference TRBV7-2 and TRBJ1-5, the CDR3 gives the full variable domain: GAGVSQSPSNKVTEKGKDVELRCDPISGHTALYWYRQSLGQGLEFLIYFQGNSAPDKSGLPSDRFSAERTGGSVSTLTIQRTQQEDSAVYLCASSLIRQAYSNQPQHFGDGTRLSIL.

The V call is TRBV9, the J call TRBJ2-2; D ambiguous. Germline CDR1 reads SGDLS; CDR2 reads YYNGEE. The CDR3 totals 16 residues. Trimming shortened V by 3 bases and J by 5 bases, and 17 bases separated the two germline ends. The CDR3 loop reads CASSGFSGLLTGELFF. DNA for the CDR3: TGTGCCAGCAGCGGTTTCTCGGGTCTTCTTACCGGGGAGCTGTTTTTT.

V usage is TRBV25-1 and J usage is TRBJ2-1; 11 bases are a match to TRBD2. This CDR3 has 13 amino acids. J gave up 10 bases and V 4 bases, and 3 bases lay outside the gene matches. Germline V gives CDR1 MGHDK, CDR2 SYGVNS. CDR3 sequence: CASSGSGRVEQFF. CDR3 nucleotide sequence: TGTGCCAGCAGTGGTAGCGGGAGGGTCGAGCAGTTCTTC.

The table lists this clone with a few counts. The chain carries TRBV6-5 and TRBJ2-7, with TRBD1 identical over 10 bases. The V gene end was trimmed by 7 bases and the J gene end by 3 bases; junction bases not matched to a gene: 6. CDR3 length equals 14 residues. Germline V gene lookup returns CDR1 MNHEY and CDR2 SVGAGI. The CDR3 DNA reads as TGTGCCAGCAATCCGGACAGGGGGTACTACGAGCAGTACTTC. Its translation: CASNPDRGYYEQYF.

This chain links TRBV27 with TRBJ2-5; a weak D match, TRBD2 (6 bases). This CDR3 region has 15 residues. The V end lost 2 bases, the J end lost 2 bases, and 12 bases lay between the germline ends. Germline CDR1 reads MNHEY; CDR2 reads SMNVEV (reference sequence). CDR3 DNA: TGTGCCAGCAGTTTAGGCGTCGCGGGGCAAGAGACCCAGTACTTC. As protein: CASSLGVAGQETQYF.

CDR3 protein: CASRVGTQGSYEQYF. Here the CDR3 DNA reads TGTGCCAGCAGGGTTGGTACCCAGGGTAGCTACGAGCAGTACTTC. The chain combines TRBV6-4 with TRBJ2-7; D perhaps matches TRBD1 (5 bases). V was cut by 6 bases and J by 3 bases, with 18 bases left in between. The CDR3 contains 15 residues. CDR1 is MRHNA, CDR2 SNTAGT, per germline.

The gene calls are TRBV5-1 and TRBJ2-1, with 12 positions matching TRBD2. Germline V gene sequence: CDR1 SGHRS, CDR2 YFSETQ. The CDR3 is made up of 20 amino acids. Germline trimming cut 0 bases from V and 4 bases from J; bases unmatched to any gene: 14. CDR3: CASSLVPPQGTSGSYNEQFF. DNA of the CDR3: TGCGCCAGCAGCTTGGTTCCACCCCAGGGGACTAGCGGGTCTTACAATGAGCAGTTCTTC.

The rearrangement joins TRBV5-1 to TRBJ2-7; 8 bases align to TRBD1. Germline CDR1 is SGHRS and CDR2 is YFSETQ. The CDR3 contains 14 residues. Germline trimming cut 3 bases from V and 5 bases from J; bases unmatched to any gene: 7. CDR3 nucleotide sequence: TGCGCCAGCAGCTACGGACAGGGCGTCGACGAGCAGTACTTC. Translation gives CASSYGQGVDEQYF.

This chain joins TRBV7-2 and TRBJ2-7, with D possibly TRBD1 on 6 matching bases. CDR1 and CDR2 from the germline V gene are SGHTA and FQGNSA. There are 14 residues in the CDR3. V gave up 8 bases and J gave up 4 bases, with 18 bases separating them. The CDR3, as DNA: TGTGCCAGCCGGTTCGGGCAGGGGTCATACGAGCAGTACTTC. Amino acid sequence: CASRFGQGSYEQYF. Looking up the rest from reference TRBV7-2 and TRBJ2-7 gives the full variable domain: GAGVSQSPSNKVTEKGKDVELRCDPISGHTALYWYRQSLGQGLEFLIYFQGNSAPDKSGLPSDRFSAERTGGSVSTLTIQRTQQEDSAVYLCASRFGQGSYEQYFGPGTRLTVT.

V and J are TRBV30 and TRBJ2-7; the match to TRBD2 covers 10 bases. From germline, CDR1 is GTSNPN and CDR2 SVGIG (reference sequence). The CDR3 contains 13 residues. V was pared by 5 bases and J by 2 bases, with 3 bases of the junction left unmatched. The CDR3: CAWSSGRAYEQYF. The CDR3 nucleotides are TGTGCCTGGTCGAGCGGGAGGGCCTACGAGCAGTACTTC.

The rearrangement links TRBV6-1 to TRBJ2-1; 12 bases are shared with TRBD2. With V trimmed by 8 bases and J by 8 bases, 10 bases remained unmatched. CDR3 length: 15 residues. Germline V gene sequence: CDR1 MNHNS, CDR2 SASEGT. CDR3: CASFPLAGGPDEQFF. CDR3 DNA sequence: TGTGCCAGCTTCCCGCTAGCGGGAGGGCCAGATGAGCAGTTCTTC.

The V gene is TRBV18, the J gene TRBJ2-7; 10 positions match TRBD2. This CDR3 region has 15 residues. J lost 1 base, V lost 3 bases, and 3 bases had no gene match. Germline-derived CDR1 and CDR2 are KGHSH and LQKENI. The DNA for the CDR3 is TGTGCCAGCTCACCTGCTAGCGGGAGTTCCTACGAGCAGTACTTC. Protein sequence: CASSPASGSSYEQYF.

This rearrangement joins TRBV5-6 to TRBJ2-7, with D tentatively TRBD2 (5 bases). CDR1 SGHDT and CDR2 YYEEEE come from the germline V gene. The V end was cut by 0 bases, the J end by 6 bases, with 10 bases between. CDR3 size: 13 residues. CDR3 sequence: CASSLDSAGEQYF. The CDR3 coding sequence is TGTGCCAGCAGCTTGGATTCGGCGGGCGAGCAGTACTTC.

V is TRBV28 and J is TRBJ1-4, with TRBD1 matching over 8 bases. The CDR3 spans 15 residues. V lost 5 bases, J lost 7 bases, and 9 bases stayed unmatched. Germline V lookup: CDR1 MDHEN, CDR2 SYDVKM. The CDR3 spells CASSTTGGLSEKLFF. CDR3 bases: TGTGCCAGCAGTACTACAGGGGGATTGAGTGAAAAACTGTTTTTT.